The clone carrying this TCR beta chain showed up just a few times. As yet, its antigen is unknown. This specimen belongs to a study of T-cell memory formation after mild COVID-19. TCR alpha and TCR beta cDNA libraries carrying sample barcodes and UMIs were produced by 5'RACE using constant-segment primers. Using its own MiXCR run on the 5' RACE reads, TCRdb lists one record per CDR3 protein. The sample includes around 130,000 distinct CDR3 sequences, about 16% seen only once; the top ten take more than 11%. Germline V gene data show CDR1 as SNHLY and CDR2 as FYNNEI. V was clipped by 10 bases and J by 7 bases, with 8 bases between them. The CDR3 sequence is 10 residues long. General study results and limits: Among CD4+ contracting clones, most were CM and EM, and CD8+ ones EMRA. Clones contracting across day 15 to 85 had a balanced CD4/CD8 profile; later expanding clones leaned CD4+.

This chain joins TRBV2 and TRBJ2-1; D could derive from TRBD1 or TRBD2 (5 bases each). Sequencing input: PBMCs or a T cell subset sorted from them (not recorded which). This clonotype was obtained from an adult woman who had mild COVID-19 (a few samples of this study predate the infection). Cell type and time point are not known. CDR3 in DNA: TGTGCCACCAGGGAGAATGAGCAGTTCTTC. It yields the protein CATRENEQFF.